This TCR beta chain is drawn from a study of cytomegalovirus exposure and HLA in healthy donors. General observations from the study: The authors confirmed in vitro that three CMV-associated chains were specific for CMV antigens.

The PCR made use of 60 Vbeta and 13 Jbeta primers. TCRdb's table, derived via immunoSEQ multiplex PCR, lists solely in-frame clones and lacks some. This repertoire shows 160,000 or so clones, around 80% found once; its top ten account for about 4.4%. Concerning this clone itself: The antigen is not known.

CDR3 length: 14 residues. Per germline, CDR1 KGHSH and CDR2 LQKENI. V was pared by 3 bases and J by 10 bases, with 19 bases between. The specimen was PBMCs. The clonotype originates from a man in his forties in good health and CMV-seronegative. The rearrangement links TRBV18 to TRBJ2-7, with D hard to call. The CDR3 region is CASSPAGRRKYQYF. The CDR3 region has the DNA TGTGCCAGCTCACCTGCCGGTCGGCGGAAATACCAGTACTTC.